This TCR beta chain emerged from a study of regulatory T cells in long-lasting Graves disease. The time point: newly diagnosed GD, antithyroid drugs for less than 3 months. RNA isolated from PBMCs was used to make the TCR library. In building TCR beta libraries, iRepertoire HTBI primers were used together with Arm-PCR of CDR3 regions. TCRdb re-called the multiplex PCR reads through MiXCR, storing one row per CDR3 protein. The sample lists about 460,000 distinct CDR3 sequences, less than 15% occurring once. Overall study findings and caveats: Possibly, accuracy suffered from the small sample size. Persistent cases favored TRBV28, TRBJ1-2 and TRBJ2-5.

The CDR3 covers 17 residues. V was clipped by 6 bases and J by 4 bases, with 24 bases between them. The germline CDR1 and CDR2 sequences are MGHDK and SYGVNS. Of note for this clonotype: Its antigen remains unknown.

Separately, the same data were catalogued under a study of T cells in Graves' hyperthyroidism and ophthalmopathy.

The sequence came from a woman between 45 and 60 years old with Graves disease. V usage is TRBV25-1 and J usage is TRBJ2-5, with D possibly TRBD2 on 5 matching bases. This specimen consisted of peripheral blood mononuclear cells (PBMCs), obtained at new diagnosis, from a patient treated with antithyroid drugs. CDR3 protein: CASSGDWVRGSAETQYF. The CDR3 DNA follows: TGTGCCAGCAGCGGTGATTGGGTTCGTGGGAGTGCAGAGACCCAGTACTTC.